The 10 T cell receptor beta chains given below trace back to one sample, sequenced in a study of blood T cell repertoires in COVID-19. Repertoires were generated with immunoSEQ multiplex PCR, while TCRdb's copy carries only in-frame clones and drops some. The data contain about 280,000 clones, 75% to 90% of them seen just once; the ten biggest clones take up 2% to 3%. The sequenced sample was PBMCs or T cells enriched from blood (not recorded which). Receptors originate from a woman aged 45-60 years who had recovered from COVID-19.

The chain carries TRBV5-8 and TRBJ1-1; TRBD1 matches at 7 bases. From germline, CDR1 is SGHTS and CDR2 YDEGEE. Losses at the gene ends were 3 bases for V and 0 bases for J; bases not matched to a gene: 2. The CDR3 sequence is 14 residues long. CDR3 amino acids: CASSWGQLNTEAFF. The CDR3 DNA sequence: TGTGCCAGCAGCTGGGGACAGTTGAACACTGAAGCTTTCTTT. The complete variable domain, with remaining parts taken from reference TRBV5-8 and TRBJ1-1, reads EAGVTQSPTHLIKTRGQQATLRCSPISGHTSVYWYQQALGLGLQFLLWYDEGEERNRGNFPPRFSGRQFPNYSSELNVNALELEDSALYLCASSWGQLNTEAFFGQGTRLTVV.

Points on this clone: The same CDR3 also results from other DNA sequences found in this sample. This chain links TRBV5-4 with TRBJ1-2, with a tentative D call TRBD1 (5 bases). This CDR3 is 13 amino acids long. Germline V CDR1 and CDR2: SGHNT, YYREEE (reference sequence). V was shortened by 0 bases and J by 3 bases, with 6 bases between the two germline ends. For the CDR3, the DNA is TGTGCCAGCAGCTTGGGGGGGGACTATGGCTACACCTTC. Its protein product is CASSLGGDYGYTF.

The J gene is TRBJ1-2, the V gene TRBV12-3 or TRBV12-4; perhaps TRBD1 as D (6 bases). The CDR3 is made up of 12 amino acids. The V gene lost 4 bases and the J gene lost 4 bases, with 7 bases spanning the gap. In DNA, the CDR3 is TGTGCCAGCAGTTCAGGGGTCTATGGCTACACCTTC. It translates to CASSSGVYGYTF.

This chain connects TRBV7-9 to TRBJ1-2, with TRBD1 matching 8 bases. Germline CDR1 reads SEHNR; CDR2 reads FQNEAQ (reference sequence). V trimming: 5 bases; J trimming: 4 bases; junction bases outside the gene matches: 9. This CDR3 has 15 amino acids. The CDR3 reads CASSLRTGRSYGYTF. CDR3 bases: TGTGCCAGCAGCCTTCGGACAGGGCGATCCTATGGCTACACCTTC.

The gene calls are TRBV5-5 and TRBJ1-6, with 7 bases lining up with TRBD1. V gave up 0 bases and J gave up 12 bases; unmatched junction bases: 3. This CDR3 comprises 13 residues. Germline CDR1 and CDR2: SGHKS and YYEKEE (reference sequence). CDR3 protein: CASSLGRQGPLHF. In DNA, the CDR3 is TGTGCCAGCAGCTTGGGTCGACAGGGACCCCTCCACTTT.

This chain uses TRBV27 with TRBJ2-5, with 13 bases identical to TRBD2. The germline V gene has CDR1 MNHEY and CDR2 SMNVEV (reference sequence). The V and J ends lost 8 bases and 1 base, in that order; junction bases with no gene match: 4. This CDR3 has 15 amino acids. CDR3 sequence (DNA): TGTGCCAGCCGACTAGCGGGGGGAGGCCAAGAGACCCAGTACTTC. Protein: CASRLAGGGQETQYF.

V is TRBV29-1 and J is TRBJ1-1; TRBD1 aligns across 7 bases. The CDR3 length is 17 residues. Germline CDR1 is SQVTM and CDR2 is ANQGSEA. V gave up 8 bases and J gave up 0 bases; unmatched junction bases: 18. The CDR3 coding sequence is TGCAGCAGCACAGGGGACACCGGGACGTCCATGAACACTGAAGCTTTCTTT. Its protein product is CSSTGDTGTSMNTEAFF.

The chain has TRBV7-6 and TRBJ1-3; D call uncertain. The germline V gene has CDR1 SGHVS and CDR2 FNYEAQ. Between the trimmed V and J ends, which lost 2 bases and 1 base, there was a span of 12 bases. The CDR3 totals 16 residues. The CDR3 protein is CASSLLSSLSGNTIYF. CDR3 nucleotide sequence: TGTGCCAGCAGCTTACTCTCCTCTCTTTCTGGAAACACCATATATTTT.

The J gene is TRBJ1-5, the V gene TRBV7-9, with 7 nucleotides matching TRBD1. V lost 3 bases to trimming and J lost 6 bases; unmatched junction nucleotides: 2. The CDR3 sequence is 13 residues long. Germline CDR1 reads SEHNR; CDR2 reads FQNEAQ (reference sequence). The CDR3 coding sequence is TGTGCCAGCAGCTTGGGACAGACTCAGCCCCAGCATTTT. Its translation is CASSLGQTQPQHF.

The J gene is TRBJ2-2, the V gene TRBV6-6; the match to TRBD2 covers 11 bases. With 5 bases clipped from V and 7 bases from J, the junction kept 6 bases outside the gene matches. The CDR3 has 15 residues. CDR1 MNHNY and CDR2 SVGAGI come from the germline V gene (reference sequence). The CDR3 sequence is CASSETSGVSGELFF. The CDR3 bases are TGTGCCAGCAGTGAGACTAGCGGGGTGAGCGGGGAGCTGTTTTTT.